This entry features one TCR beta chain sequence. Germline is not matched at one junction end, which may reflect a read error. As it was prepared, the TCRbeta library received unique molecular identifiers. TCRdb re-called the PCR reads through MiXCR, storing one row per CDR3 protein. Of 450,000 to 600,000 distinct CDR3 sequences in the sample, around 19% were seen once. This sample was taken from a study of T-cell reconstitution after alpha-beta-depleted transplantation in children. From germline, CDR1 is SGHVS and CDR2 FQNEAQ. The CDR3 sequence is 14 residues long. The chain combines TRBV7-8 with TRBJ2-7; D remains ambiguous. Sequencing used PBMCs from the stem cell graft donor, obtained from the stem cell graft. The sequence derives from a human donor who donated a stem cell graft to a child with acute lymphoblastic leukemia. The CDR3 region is CTSSLERSYYEQYF. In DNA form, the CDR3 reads TGTACCAGCAGCCTAGAAAGGTCTTACTACGAGCAGTACTTC. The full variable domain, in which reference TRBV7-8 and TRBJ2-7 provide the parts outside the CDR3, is GAGVSQSPRYKVAKRGQDVALRCDPISGHVSLFWYQQALGQGPEFLTYFQNEAQLDKSGLPSDRFFAERPEGSVSTLKIQRTQQEDSAVYLCTSSLERSYYEQYFGPGTRLTVT.